This T cell receptor (beta chain) was recorded in a study of OX40 agonist ivuxolimab in advanced cancers. Study information: Patients took ivuxolimab, an agonistic anti-OX40 (CD134) antibody. Prior therapy, whether anti-PD-1, anti-PD-L1 or anti-CTLA-4, was allowed, and roughly 44% had some.

The assay was immunoSEQ multiplex PCR, and TCRdb's table has in-frame clones only and misses some. This sample has around 46,000 clones; approximately 90% occur once, and the top ten carry approximately 12%. A remark on this clone: Its antigen is not known.

The V end lost 5 bases, the J end lost 6 bases, and 17 bases lay between the germline ends. Germline CDR1 and CDR2: MNHNY and SVGAGI (reference sequence). The CDR3 covers 14 residues. Blood was sampled at baseline, cycle 4 day 1, and cycle 7 day 1. Findings and limits, study-wide: Researchers did not establish what antigens the expanded peripheral T cells target.

The chain combines TRBV6-6 with TRBJ2-7; D is perhaps TRBD1 or TRBD2 (6 bases each). The clonotype was recovered from an adult with an advanced solid tumor such as melanoma, head and neck, liver or kidney cancer. The sample was CD4+ or CD8+ T cells sorted from blood, taken in a trial of the OX40 agonist ivuxolimab. Here the CDR3 DNA reads TGTGCCAGCAGTACTCGGTCGGGGGCGATCGAGCAGTACTTC. It encodes CASSTRSGAIEQYF.